This TCR beta chain was sequenced in a study of CD8 T cells in ankylosing spondylitis. This clonotype was seen more than once but under ten times. MiXCR, applied by TCRdb to the 5' RACE reads, yields one record per CDR3 protein. Here the sample spans 250,000 to 350,000 distinct CDR3 sequences, about 20% being singletons. Germline V gives CDR1 WNHNN, CDR2 SYGVQD (reference sequence). The CDR3 totals 16 residues. Trimming cost V 3 bases and J 0 bases, with 11 bases left between them. V usage is TRBV10-1 and J usage is TRBJ2-2; D possibly uses TRBD1 or TRBD2 (5 bases each). Sequencing was done on a sample of blood, either unsorted or a sorted T cell fraction (not recorded which). The source is a female donor with ankylosing spondylitis or in good health (not recorded which). CDR3 sequence reads: CASSEAGGANTGELFF. The CDR3 DNA reads TGCGCCAGCAGTGAAGCTGGGGGAGCGAACACCGGGGAGCTGTTTTTT.